This T cell receptor beta chain was recorded in a study of T cell responses to AZD1222 COVID-19 vaccine. The study, taken as a whole, reports: Targeting of unmutated variant regions was reportedly seen in nearly half of spike-specific TCRs. Mapped onto spike, vaccine-associated CD4 TCRs spanned it and were dominant at 160-218 and 743-854.

Method: immunoSEQ multiplex PCR; TCRdb's copy keeps in-frame clones and lacks some. The top ten clones hold about 4% of a sample with about 150,000 clones, 84% of them seen once. Per germline, CDR1 SGHAT and CDR2 FQNNGV. The CDR3 has 15 amino acids. The ends lost 5 bases at V and 4 bases at J; junction bases unmatched: 9. Notes on this clone: Its antigen is undetermined.

The input for sequencing was peripheral blood, taken on day 0 of AZD1222 vaccination. This TCR came from an adult in good health. The chain combines TRBV11-2 with TRBJ2-5, with 8 bases fitting TRBD2. The DNA for the CDR3 is TGTGCCAGCAGCCCTTTCCTCGGGGGGGGAGAGACCCAGTACTTC. Protein sequence: CASSPFLGGGETQYF.